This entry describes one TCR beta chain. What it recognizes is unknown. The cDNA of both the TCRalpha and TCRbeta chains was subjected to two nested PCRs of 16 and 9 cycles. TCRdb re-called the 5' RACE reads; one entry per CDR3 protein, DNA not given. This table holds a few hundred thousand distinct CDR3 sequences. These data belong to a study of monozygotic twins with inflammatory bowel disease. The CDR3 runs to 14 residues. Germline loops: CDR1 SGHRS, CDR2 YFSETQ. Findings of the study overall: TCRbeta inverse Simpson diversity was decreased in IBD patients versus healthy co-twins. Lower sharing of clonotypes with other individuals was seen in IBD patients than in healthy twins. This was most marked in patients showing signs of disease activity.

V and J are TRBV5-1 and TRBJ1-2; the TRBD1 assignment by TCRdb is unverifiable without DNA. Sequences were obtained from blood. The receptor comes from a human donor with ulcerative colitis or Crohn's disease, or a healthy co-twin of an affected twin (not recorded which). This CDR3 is CASSLDQGDYGYTF.